These 10 T cell receptor beta chains came from one sample sequenced in a study of blood T cell repertoires in COVID-19 (dated by TCRdb to 2018 to 2021). The protocol used for the library was the immunoSEQ multiplex PCR assay. What TCRdb holds here is the immuneACCESS table cut down to in-frame rearrangements. Part of the clones is not present; checked against another copy, under half of the missing clones reflect an unresolved V gene, and the others are unexplained. The sample includes 150,000 or so clones, with around 78% observed a single time. The ten largest clones take up under 4.5% of the sample. Material for sequencing was PBMCs or T cells enriched from blood (not recorded which). Receptor source: a woman aged 45-59 years who had recovered from COVID-19.

V gene TRBV28 combines with J gene TRBJ1-4; perhaps TRBD1 as D (5 bases). CDR1 and CDR2 from the germline V gene are MDHEN and SYDVKM. The CDR3 runs to 12 residues. Trimming cost V 5 bases and J 13 bases, with 14 bases left between them. CDR3 nucleotides: TGTGCCAGCAGTGTCAGGGTAGGCCGACTGTTTTTT. This translates into CASSVRVGRLFF. The variable domain in full, with the rest retrieved from reference TRBV28 and TRBJ1-4, is DVKVTQSSRYLVKRTGEKVFLECVQDMDHENMFWYRQDPGLGLRLIYFSYDVKMKEKGDIPEGYSVSREKKERFSLILESASTNQTSMYLCASSVRVGRLFFGSGTQLSVL.

This clone was seen more than once but under ten times. The V and J genes are TRBV6-5 and TRBJ2-1; the D is unclear. The CDR3 spans 13 residues. Per germline, CDR1 MNHEY and CDR2 SVGAGI. The V end was cut by 6 bases, the J end by 7 bases, with 13 bases between. DNA of the CDR3: TGTGCCAGCAGGCGCCCACAGACGAATGAGCAGTTCTTC. This codes for CASRRPQTNEQFF.

This chain connects TRBV20-1 to TRBJ1-2; weak D call: TRBD1 (6 bases). Germline CDR1 reads DFQATT; CDR2 reads SNEGSKA (reference sequence). The CDR3 extends over 9 amino acids. The CDR3 sequence: CRVTGTYTF. As DNA, the CDR3 is TGCAGAGTCACAGGGACCTACACCTTC.

This clone has more than one count but fewer than ten. This sequence joins TRBV6-4 and TRBJ2-2; a weak D match, TRBD1 (6 bases). Trimming took 4 bases from V and 1 from J, leaving 7 bases between them. Germline V lookup: CDR1 MRHNA, CDR2 SNTAGT. The CDR3 has 14 residues. CDR3 loop: CASSGGQNTGELFF. Written as DNA, the CDR3 is TGTGCCAGCAGTGGGGGACAGAACACCGGGGAGCTGTTTTTT.

The genes are TRBV7-8 and TRBJ1-2, with 10 positions matching TRBD1. The germline V gene encodes CDR1 SGHVS and CDR2 FQNEAQ. V lost 0 bases to trimming and J lost 4 bases; unmatched junction nucleotides: 8. There are 17 residues in the CDR3. The CDR3, as DNA: TGTGCCAGCAGCTTAGCGGTTGGGGACAGGGGTACCTATGGCTACACCTTC. The encoded protein is CASSLAVGDRGTYGYTF.

This clone was picked up a small number of times. The chain uses TRBV29-1 and TRBJ1-1; TRBD1 is a possible D gene (5 bases). The V end lost 6 bases, the J end lost 0 bases, and 11 bases lay between the germline ends. Germline V gives CDR1 SQVTM, CDR2 ANQGSEA. This CDR3 has 13 residues. CDR3 protein: CSVERQLNTEAFF. For the CDR3, the DNA is TGCAGCGTGGAAAGACAGCTGAACACTGAAGCTTTCTTT.

V gene TRBV4-3 combines with J gene TRBJ2-1; the D gene is possibly TRBD2 (5 bases). Germline V gene lookup returns CDR1 LGHNA and CDR2 YSLEER. The CDR3 contains 14 residues. V was trimmed by 1 base and J by 9 bases, leaving 13 bases between them. The CDR3 DNA reads TGCGCCAGCAGCCAAGCCGCCGTTGGGAGTGAGCAGTTCTTC. Translated: CASSQAAVGSEQFF.

The rearrangement joins TRBV5-6 to TRBJ2-1; 8 bases fit TRBD1. V shed 1 base, J shed 2 bases, and the junction held 8 bases outside the gene matches. CDR1 SGHDT and CDR2 YYEEEE come from the germline V gene. The CDR3 length is 17 residues. The CDR3 DNA is TGTGCCAGCAGCTTGCCTTACGGACAGGGCCCCTACAATGAGCAGTTCTTC. This gives the protein CASSLPYGQGPYNEQFF.

The rearrangement joins TRBV5-4 to TRBJ1-6, with a possible D match to TRBD1 (5 bases). Germline-derived CDR1 and CDR2 are SGHNT and YYREEE (reference sequence). The V and J ends lost 3 bases and 7 bases respectively, with 11 bases between them. The CDR3 has 14 amino acids. CDR3 in DNA: TGTGCCAGCAGCTCGGGACTGCAGAATTCACCCCTCCACTTT. Amino acid sequence: CASSSGLQNSPLHF.

The genes are TRBV7-2 and TRBJ1-5; TRBD1 matches at 10 bases. This CDR3 spans 15 amino acids. V lost 3 bases, J lost 6 bases, and 5 bases stayed unmatched. Germline V lookup: CDR1 SGHTA, CDR2 FQGNSA. CDR3 nucleotides: TGTGCCAGCAGCTTGGCCGGGACAGGGGTTCAGCCCCAGCATTTT. Translated: CASSLAGTGVQPQHF.